The next 8 T cell receptor beta chains were all read from a single sample in a study of T cell changes during pregnancy in multiple sclerosis (dated by TCRdb to the late 2010s). Receptor amplification or capture employed the immunoSEQ multiplex PCR assay. TCRdb stores this immuneACCESS table with in-frame sequences only. Part of the clones is absent; in the studies checked, under half of the shortfall reflects unresolved V genes, and no reason is known for the rest. Within this sample are roughly 51,000 clones, with 90% to 95% of them counted one time only. The leading ten clones occupy less than 5.5% of the sample. The specimen comprised CD8+ T cells from peripheral blood mononuclear cells, sampled before pregnancy. These receptors originate from a female donor with multiple sclerosis, enrolled in a pregnancy study.

The chain combines TRBV4-1 with TRBJ1-4; 7 bases are a match to TRBD1. Trimming cost V 0 bases and J 0 bases; bases outside gene matches: 10. The CDR3 totals 19 residues. From germline, CDR1 is MGHRA and CDR2 YSYEKL. CDR3 nucleotides: TGCGCCAGCAGCCAAGATCCCCCAGGGGGACTCCCAACTAATGAAAAACTGTTTTTT. It yields the protein CASSQDPPGGLPTNEKLFF.

J is TRBJ1-1 and V is TRBV30; 10 bases align to TRBD1. V trimming: 5 bases; J trimming: 4 bases; junction bases outside the gene matches: 4. Germline lookup yields CDR1 GTSNPN and CDR2 SVGIG (reference sequence). The CDR3 extends over 13 amino acids. The chain's CDR3 is CAWGTGVGTEAFF. The CDR3 DNA sequence: TGTGCCTGGGGGACAGGGGTAGGCACTGAAGCTTTCTTT.

The chain joins TRBV7-9 to TRBJ2-2, with D uncertain. V gave up 4 bases and J gave up 2 bases, with 14 bases separating them. From germline, CDR1 is SEHNR and CDR2 FQNEAQ (reference sequence). This CDR3 is built from 16 residues. The DNA of the CDR3 is TGTGCCAGCAGCTCAACGGGTCCTGTTAACACCGGGGAGCTGTTTTTT. Amino acid sequence: CASSSTGPVNTGELFF.

V and J are TRBV4-3 and TRBJ2-3; D is unclear. CDR3 size: 15 residues. Germline CDR1 is LGHNA and CDR2 is YSLEER. Trimming removed 0 bases from V and 4 bases from J, with 11 bases in between. CDR3 in amino acids: CASSQDSPISDTQYF. In nucleotides, the CDR3 is TGCGCCAGCAGCCAAGATAGCCCAATCTCAGATACGCAGTATTTT.

The chain is built from TRBV4-1 and TRBJ2-3; D is possibly TRBD2 (6 bases). CDR1 is MGHRA and CDR2 is YSYEKL in the germline V gene. This CDR3 has 15 residues. V was shortened by 7 bases and J by 0 bases, with 14 bases between the two germline ends. The CDR3 sequence is CASKPRDFSTDTQYF. CDR3 nucleotides: TGCGCCAGCAAACCCCGGGACTTTAGCACAGATACGCAGTATTTT.

V is TRBV6-4 and J is TRBJ2-2; weak D call: TRBD2 (5 bases). This CDR3 is 13 amino acids long. Between the trimmed V and J ends, which lost 4 bases and 3 bases, there was a span of 6 bases. In germline, CDR1 is MRHNA, CDR2 SNTAGT. CDR3 DNA: TGTGCCAGCAGTGTCGGGGACACCGGGGAGCTGTTTTTT. It specifies CASSVGDTGELFF.

V is TRBV7-9 and J is TRBJ2-4, with 7 positions matching TRBD1. CDR3 length equals 13 residues. V lost 2 bases and J lost 8; bases outside the gene matches: 3. The germline gives CDR1 SEHNR, CDR2 FQNEAQ (reference sequence). CDR3 coding DNA: TGTGCCAGCAGCTTAACAGGGGTGGACATTCAGTACTTC. This gives the protein CASSLTGVDIQYF.

The J gene is TRBJ1-2, the V gene TRBV29-1; 7 positions match TRBD1. CDR1 and CDR2 from the germline V gene are SQVTM and ANQGSEA. The CDR3 contains 12 residues. Trimming took 1 base from V and 6 from J; bases not matched to a gene: 2. The CDR3 DNA reads TGCAGCGTTGAAGCCAGGGGGAATGGCTACACCTTC. It yields the protein CSVEARGNGYTF.